Listed below are T cell receptor beta chains from one sample, sequenced in a study of T cells after yellow fever vaccination. In TCRdb, the 5' RACE reads were re-called with MiXCR into one record per CDR3 protein. The sample holds around 600,000 distinct CDR3 sequences, about 12% seen once. Sequenced here: PBMCs, sampled on the day of the yellow fever booster vaccination. These receptors were collected from a man aged 25 to 45 who received the YFV17D yellow fever vaccine. Both conserved end residues are part of each CDR3. A D gene is named only where the DNA matches it firmly. The listing skips clone size in some rows; elsewhere it reads once, few, many or a size class.

16	-	TRBV7-8	TRBD2	TRBJ2-1	TGTGCCAGCAGCTGGAGAGGACTAGCGGGAGAAAATGAGCAGTTCTTC	CASSWRGLAGENEQFF
13	-	TRBV3-1	-	TRBJ1-5	TGTGCCAGCAGCCAAGATACCCCGTGGCCCCAGCATTTT	CASSQDTPWPQHF
14	-	TRBV7-2	TRBD1	TRBJ1-2	TGTGCCAGCAGCTCCTTACAGGGGCGCTATGGCTACACCTTC	CASSSLQGRYGYTF
14	-	TRBV5-6	-	TRBJ2-7	TGTGCCATCAGCCCGGCGGGACTCAGCTACGAGCAGTACTTC	CAISPAGLSYEQYF
15	-	TRBV6-1	TRBD2	TRBJ2-2	TGTGCCAGCAGAGTAGCGGGAGGGCCGTCCGGGGAGCTGTTTTTT	CASRVAGGPSGELFF
14	-	TRBV6-5	-	TRBJ1-3	TGTGCCAGCAGTTTCCGACAATCTGGAAACACCATATATTTT	CASSFRQSGNTIYF
15	-	TRBV7-2	TRBD1	TRBJ2-3	TGTGCCAGCAGCCCTAGGGACAGCAACACAGATACGCAGTATTTT	CASSPRDSNTDTQYF
15	few	TRBV6-5	-	TRBJ1-2	TGTGCCAGCAGTTTAGACGGAGCCGAGAGCTATGGCTACACCTTC	CASSLDGAESYGYTF
14	few	TRBV7-2	TRBD2	TRBJ2-7	TGTGCCAGCAGCCACGGACTAGCACCATACGAGCAGTACTTC	CASSHGLAPYEQYF
14	few	TRBV30	-	TRBJ1-4	TGTGCCTGTGCAAGGAGTGCAACTAATGAAAAACTGTTTTTT	CACARSATNEKLFF
11	-	TRBV29-1	-	TRBJ2-7	TGCAGCATAGAGAGGGGCCACGAGCAGTACTTC	CSIERGHEQYF
18	few	TRBV11-1	-	TRBJ2-3	TGTGCCAGCAGCTTGGTCGGGGGAGGACTGGGATTCGCGGATACGCAGTATTTT	CASSLVGGGLGFADTQYF
14	-	TRBV19	-	TRBJ2-1	TGTGCCAGTCGGACGAAGGGGACTTCCGATGAGCAGTTCTTC	CASRTKGTSDEQFF
16	few	TRBV9	TRBD2	TRBJ2-2	TGTGCCAGCACGGCTAGCGGGAGGGCTGAGGCCGGGGAGCTGTTTTTT	CASTASGRAEAGELFF
16	few	TRBV6-5	-	TRBJ2-7	TGTGCCAGCAGTTACTCGATGGGACTCCCTCCCTACGAGCAGTACTTC	CASSYSMGLPPYEQYF
12	few	TRBV20-1	-	TRBJ2-5	TGCAGTGCCCCCCTAGGTGGAGAGACCCAGTACTTC	CSAPLGGETQYF
17	few	TRBV7-2	-	TRBJ2-5	TGTGCCAGCAGCTTAGGGGGCAGCAAGATAACGGAGGAGACCCAGTACTTC	CASSLGGSKITEETQYF
14	-	TRBV27	TRBD1	TRBJ2-7	TGTGCCAGCAGGGCCAGGGGGCCCTCCTACGAGCAGTACTTC	CASRARGPSYEQYF
13	few	TRBV19	TRBD2	TRBJ2-3	TGTGCCAGTGCGCCGGGACTAGATAATACGCAGTATTTT	CASAPGLDNTQYF
12	-	TRBV7-9	-	TRBJ2-7	TGTGCCAGCAGGCTTGGGGCGGGAACCCAGTACTTC	CASRLGAGTQYF
13	few	TRBV25-1	-	TRBJ1-1	TGTGCCAGCAGTGAGGGAGGTTATGTGACAGCTTTCTTT	CASSEGGYVTAFF
16	-	TRBV7-9	TRBD2	TRBJ2-3	TGTGCCAGCAGCTTGCCCCGACTAGCAGGCACAGATACGCAGTATTTT	CASSLPRLAGTDTQYF
16	few	TRBV3-1	TRBD1	TRBJ2-2	TGTGCCAGCAGCCAAGATTCCGACAGGGGACACGGGGAGCTGTTTTTT	CASSQDSDRGHGELFF
14	few	TRBV20-1	TRBD1	TRBJ2-7	TGCAGTGCCGTAAAAAGGGACAGGGCCGACGAGCAGTACTTC	CSAVKRDRADEQYF
15	few	TRBV28	TRBD2	TRBJ2-3	TGTGCCAGCAGTTTAACAGCGGGAGGGCCAGATACGCAGTATTTT	CASSLTAGGPDTQYF
19	-	TRBV19	-	TRBJ2-3	TGTGCCAGTAGTATAGACCCCCGGACATCGCTCATGGTGGCAGATACGCAGTATTTT	CASSIDPRTSLMVADTQYF
16	-	TRBV30	TRBD2	TRBJ2-7	TGTGCCTGGAGTCCAAGGACTAGCGGGAGGGACTACGAGCAGTACTTC	CAWSPRTSGRDYEQYF
14	-	TRBV5-5	TRBD1	TRBJ2-5	TGTGCCAGCAGTGGACAGGGGACCCGGGAGACCCAGTACTTC	CASSGQGTRETQYF
17	few	TRBV28	-	TRBJ1-6	TGTGCCAGCAGTTTTCTCCCTTTGTCGTCGAATAATTCACCCCTCCACTTT	CASSFLPLSSNNSPLHF
15	-	TRBV7-9	TRBD2	TRBJ2-3	TGTGCCAGCAGCTTAGATGCGGGGGGCACAGATACGCAGTATTTT	CASSLDAGGTDTQYF
17	few	TRBV11-2	TRBD2	TRBJ2-3	TGTGCCAGCAGCCTACCATGGGGAGGGACTTCCTCGGATACGCAGTATTTT	CASSLPWGGTSSDTQYF
13	few	TRBV7-9	TRBD1	TRBJ2-4	TGTGCCAGCAGCCCACGGGACAGTAACATTCAGTACTTC	CASSPRDSNIQYF
14	few	TRBV6-1	TRBD2	TRBJ2-3	TGTGCCAGCAGTGCCAGCGGGGACACAGATACGCAGTATTTT	CASSASGDTDTQYF
14	-	TRBV12-3/TRBV12-4	TRBD1	TRBJ1-1	TGTGCCAGCAGTGAAGGGGGCGCGGGTACTGAAGCTTTCTTT	CASSEGGAGTEAFF
14	few	TRBV18	-	TRBJ1-3	TGTGCCAGCTCACCGGACAGCGACGGAAACACCATATATTTT	CASSPDSDGNTIYF
14	-	TRBV20-1	-	TRBJ1-5	TGCAGTGCCACGGCAGGGAGCAGCAATCAGCCCCAGCATTTT	CSATAGSSNQPQHF
13	many	TRBV12-3/TRBV12-4	TRBD1	TRBJ1-2	TGTGCCAGCAGTTCAGGGGGCTCGTATGGCTACACCTTC	CASSSGGSYGYTF
13	-	TRBV15	-	TRBJ2-7	TGTGCCACCAGCCCCAGGGGATCTTACGAGCAGTACTTC	CATSPRGSYEQYF
12	few	TRBV6-5	-	TRBJ2-5	TGTGCCAGCAGCCGCCGACAAGAGACCCAGTACTTC	CASSRRQETQYF
14	-	TRBV9	-	TRBJ2-7	TGTGCCAGCAGCGTAGGGCGGCGAACCTACGAGCAGTACTTC	CASSVGRRTYEQYF
16	few	TRBV11-2	TRBD2	TRBJ2-6	TGTGCCAGCAACCCCGCGGGAGTAGCAGGGGCCAACGTCCTGACTTTC	CASNPAGVAGANVLTF
11	-	TRBV7-2	-	TRBJ2-7	TGTGCCAGCAGCTTAGCGTCCTTTCAGTACTTC	CASSLASFQYF
12	few	TRBV2	-	TRBJ1-5	TGTGCCAGCAGTGACATCTATCAGCCCCAGCATTTT	CASSDIYQPQHF
13	-	TRBV2	-	TRBJ2-7	TGTGCCAGCAGTGAGGACGGTCGGGGGGAGCAGTACTTC	CASSEDGRGEQYF
16	few	TRBV27	TRBD2	TRBJ2-5	TGTGCCAGCAGAAGAATAGCGGGAGGGCCAGGGGAGACCCAGTACTTC	CASRRIAGGPGETQYF
17	few	TRBV10-3	-	TRBJ2-1	TGTGCCATCAGTGAGTCGTTGTCCGGAGCGACCTACAATGAGCAGTTCTTC	CAISESLSGATYNEQFF
18	-	TRBV11-2	TRBD2	TRBJ2-3	TGTGCCAGCAGCACTACTAGCGGGAGTATATCGAGCACAGATACGCAGTATTTT	CASSTTSGSISSTDTQYF
14	-	TRBV14	-	TRBJ1-1	TGTGCCAGCAGCCAAGTGGGGGCGCGGGCTGAAGCTTTCTTT	CASSQVGARAEAFF
18	few	TRBV5-1	-	TRBJ2-1	TGCGCCAGCAGCTTGAAGGTCCGTTGGGACACCCATGACAATGAGCAGTTCTTC	CASSLKVRWDTHDNEQFF
18	-	TRBV20-1	TRBD2	TRBJ2-3	TGCAGTGCTAGTGGTCTAGCGGGAGGGCCAGCTGGCACAGATACGCAGTATTTT	CSASGLAGGPAGTDTQYF
14	-	TRBV7-9	TRBD2	TRBJ2-3	TGTGCCAGCAGCTCCCTAGCGGCCACAGATACGCAGTATTTT	CASSSLAATDTQYF
14	many	TRBV29-1	-	TRBJ2-1	TGCAGCGTTGGCTGGGGCCCGATACTAAATCAGCAGTTCTTC	CSVGWGPILNQQFF
13	-	TRBV6-6	-	TRBJ1-2	TGTGCCAGCAGACCAGGGGTGGACTATGGCTACACCTTC	CASRPGVDYGYTF